These 16 T cell receptor beta chains were sequenced from one sample in a study of cytomegalovirus exposure and HLA in healthy donors. In the PCR, 60 Vbeta and 13 Jbeta primers were used. Clones were read by immunoSEQ multiplex PCR, and TCRdb kept only the in-frame ones, dropping some. The profile shows 130,000 to 150,000 clones, 73% of them singletons. Sequenced material: PBMCs. The source is a human donor in good health.

V gene TRBV19 combines with J gene TRBJ1-4; no definite D call. CDR3 length: 16 residues. Trimming cost V 5 bases and J 5 bases, with 18 bases left between them. The germline V gene encodes CDR1 LNHDA and CDR2 SQIVND (reference sequence). CDR3 coding DNA: TGTGCCAGTAGTGTTGGGGAGGCATTAAGCAATGAAAAACTGTTTTTT. Its translation: CASSVGEALSNEKLFF. The variable domain in full, completed from reference TRBV19 and TRBJ1-4, reads DGGITQSPKYLFRKEGQNVTLSCEQNLNHDAMYWYRQDPGQGLRLIYYSQIVNDFQKGDIAEGYSVSREKKESFPLTVTSAQKNPTAFYLCASSVGEALSNEKLFFGSGTQLSVL.

This clone appeared a few times. This sequence joins TRBV10-3 and TRBJ2-5; 12 bases match TRBD2. V trimming: 4 bases; J trimming: 5 bases; junction bases outside the gene matches: 2. The CDR3 is made up of 14 amino acids. Germline-derived CDR1 and CDR2 are ENHRY and SYGVKD. Written as DNA, the CDR3 is TGTGCCATCAGTGCTAGCGGGGGGGCGGAGACCCAGTACTTC. This translates into CAISASGGAETQYF.

V gene TRBV4-2 combines with J gene TRBJ1-5, with D possibly matching TRBD1 (6 bases). Per the germline V gene, CDR1 is LGHNA and CDR2 is YNFKEQ. V was shortened by 2 bases and J by 1 base, with 12 bases between the two germline ends. This CDR3 has 16 residues. The CDR3 region is CASSQSTGPSNQPQHF. As DNA, the CDR3 is TGTGCCAGCAGCCAAAGTACAGGGCCGAGCAATCAGCCCCAGCATTTT.

The chain carries TRBV2 and TRBJ2-7; 8 positions agree with TRBD2. The CDR3 has 13 residues. Germline V gives CDR1 SNHLY, CDR2 FYNNEI. Germline trimming cut 6 bases from V and 2 bases from J; bases unmatched to any gene: 3. The CDR3 loop is CASRHGRAYEQYF. DNA for the CDR3: TGTGCCAGCAGACACGGGAGGGCCTACGAGCAGTACTTC.

The chain carries TRBV6-1 and TRBJ2-1; the D gene is possibly TRBD2 (5 bases). Trimming removed 8 bases at V and 1 base at J, with 12 bases between. The CDR3 is made up of 14 amino acids. The germline gives CDR1 MNHNS, CDR2 SASEGT. CDR3: CASGLAISYNEQFF. The CDR3 DNA reads TGTGCCAGCGGTCTAGCAATATCCTACAATGAGCAGTTCTTC.

This chain uses TRBV27 with TRBJ2-2; 7 nucleotides agree with TRBD2. Looked up from germline, CDR1 is MNHEY and CDR2 is SMNVEV (reference sequence). The CDR3 covers 14 residues. V lost 5 bases and J lost 2; bases outside the gene matches: 2. The CDR3 DNA follows: TGTGCCAGCAGTGGGGGACTAAACACCGGGGAGCTGTTTTTT. This codes for CASSGGLNTGELFF.

V and J are TRBV28 and TRBJ1-4, with D tentatively TRBD1 (6 bases). V dropped 6 bases and J dropped 5 bases, with 13 bases sitting between them. The CDR3 has 14 residues. Germline CDR1 is MDHEN and CDR2 is SYDVKM. The CDR3 DNA is TGTGCCAGCAGGTTAGGGGGGTCAAATGAAAAACTGTTTTTT. Its protein product is CASRLGGSNEKLFF.

The V and J genes are TRBV18 and TRBJ2-6; TRBD2 is a possible D gene (5 bases). The germline V gene encodes CDR1 KGHSH and CDR2 LQKENI. The CDR3 has 15 residues. V was cut by 4 bases and J by 2 bases, with 9 bases left in between. DNA for the CDR3: TGTGCCAGCTCACAGGGAGCTGCTGGGGCCAACGTCCTGACTTTC. Amino acid sequence: CASSQGAAGANVLTF.

The gene calls are TRBV5-4 and TRBJ2-1; 14 nucleotides line up with TRBD2. This CDR3 spans 17 amino acids. Trimming took 4 bases from V and 4 from J; bases not matched to a gene: 7. In germline, CDR1 is SGHNT, CDR2 YYREEE (reference sequence). The CDR3, as DNA: TGTGCCAGCAGCCCCGGGACTAGCGGGAGAGGTTACAATGAGCAGTTCTTC. Translated, it gives CASSPGTSGRGYNEQFF.

The chain uses TRBV5-1 and TRBJ2-5, with 9 positions matching TRBD2. Germline assignment: CDR1 SGHRS and CDR2 YFSETQ. The CDR3 loop spans 14 amino acids. V was clipped by 3 bases and J by 5 bases; unmatched bases: 5. CDR3: CASSWRGGKETQYF. The CDR3 nucleotides are TGCGCCAGCAGCTGGCGGGGGGGGAAGGAGACCCAGTACTTC.

The chain carries TRBV5-1 and TRBJ2-3, with D possibly TRBD2 on 5 matching bases. Germline loops: CDR1 SGHRS, CDR2 YFSETQ. Deletions cut 4 bases from V and 5 bases from J, with 11 bases between. CDR3 size: 13 residues. The CDR3 DNA is TGCGCCAGCAGCCTGGATGAGGGAGATACGCAGTATTTT. Amino acid sequence: CASSLDEGDTQYF.

The chain recombines TRBV5-4 with TRBJ2-6; a weak D match, TRBD2 (5 bases). Trimming took off 2 bases at V and 0 bases at J, with 12 bases between the two ends. The CDR3 length is 17 residues. The V gene's germline CDR1 is SGHNT and CDR2 YYREEE (reference sequence). The CDR3 sequence: CASSLRIGSSGANVLTF. The CDR3 DNA follows: TGTGCCAGCAGCTTACGGATTGGGAGCTCTGGGGCCAACGTCCTGACTTTC.

The rearrangement uses TRBV7-3 and TRBJ2-3, with D perhaps TRBD2 (6 bases). Germline CDR1 and CDR2: SGHTA and FQGTGA. The CDR3 length is 14 residues. V lost 0 bases, J lost 5 bases, and 9 bases lay in between. The CDR3 nucleotides are TGTGCCAGCAGCTTAACGGGCGGGATAGATACGCAGTATTTT. Its translation: CASSLTGGIDTQYF.

The V call is TRBV4-1, the J call TRBJ2-7; possibly TRBD2 for D (6 bases). Germline CDR1 reads MGHRA; CDR2 reads YSYEKL. V dropped 0 bases and J dropped 3 bases, with 12 bases sitting between them. The length of the CDR3 is 15 residues. The DNA of the CDR3 is TGCGCCAGCAGCCAAGATAGGAGGGGCCGCTACGAGCAGTACTTC. Translating it yields CASSQDRRGRYEQYF.

V is TRBV5-1 and J is TRBJ1-2, with a weak D call TRBD1 (5 bases). The CDR3 runs to 15 residues. Looked up from germline, CDR1 is SGHRS and CDR2 is YFSETQ. V was cut by 0 bases and J by 8 bases, with 17 bases left in between. The CDR3 nucleotides are TGCGCCAGCAGCTTGGATAGGGGCGATCCAAGGGGCTACACCTTC. Translating gives CASSLDRGDPRGYTF.

This rearrangement joins TRBV5-4 to TRBJ1-2; TRBD1 matches 7 bases. Germline CDR1 SGHNT, CDR2 YYREEE (reference sequence). With V trimmed by 0 bases and J by 7 bases, 9 bases remained unmatched. This CDR3 region has 15 residues. The CDR3 region is CASSLAGQGVGGYTF. CDR3 coding DNA: TGTGCCAGCAGCTTGGCCGGCCAGGGGGTTGGTGGCTACACCTTC. Using reference TRBV5-4 and TRBJ1-2 for the parts outside the CDR3, the full variable domain is ETGVTQSPTHLIKTRGQQVTLRCSSQSGHNTVSWYQQALGQGPQFIFQYYREEENGRGNFPPRFSGLQFPNYSSELNVNALELDDSALYLCASSLAGQGVGGYTFGSGTRLTVV.